This T cell receptor (beta chain) was sequenced during a study of T-cell memory formation after mild COVID-19. Study-wide context: Clustering of TCRs was largely donor specific.

Details on this clonotype: Antigen unknown.

Notes on the study in general: Certain responding clones were present in pre-infection memory, suggesting participation of cross-reactive memory.

This CDR3 is 17 amino acids long. Trimming cost V 7 bases and J 0 bases; bases outside gene matches: 8. Per the germline V gene, CDR1 is LNHDA and CDR2 is SQIVND (reference sequence). TCRdb itself ran the 5' RACE reads through MiXCR, one entry per CDR3 protein. Among roughly 170,000 distinct CDR3 sequences listed, around 20% were seen once. The chain is built from TRBV19 and TRBJ2-6, with 8 bases that match TRBD1. This clonotype was sampled from a man younger than 30 who had mild COVID-19 (a few samples of this study predate the infection). Cell type and time point are not known. The source material was PBMCs or a T cell subset sorted from them (not recorded which). DNA of the CDR3: TGTGCCAGTAACACCGGGACAGGAAACTCTGGGGCCAACGTCCTGACTTTC. Translated, it gives CASNTGTGNSGANVLTF.